This TCR beta chain was retrieved from a study of cytomegalovirus exposure and HLA in healthy donors. General study points: The study carried out a later analysis of TCR beta sequences. It associated 15,000 to 20,000 of them with specific HLA alleles at a false discovery rate of 0.05. Most subjects had HLA-A and HLA-B alleles reportedly predicted accurately by TCR beta sequences. Across all donors, roughly uniform sequencing depth was an assumption of the presence/absence analyses.

Turning to this clone: The antigen is not known.

The CDR3 runs 15 residues. In germline, CDR1 is SGHVS, CDR2 FQNEAQ. The V segment lost 1 base and the J segment 0 bases; nucleotides outside the gene matches: 0. Both 60 Vbeta primers and 13 Jbeta primers went into the PCR. The table came from immunoSEQ multiplex PCR; TCRdb's copy has only in-frame clones and leaves some out. This table has approximately 220,000 clones, nearly 80% appearing once. The sample taken for sequencing was PBMCs. This chain links TRBV7-8 with TRBJ1-1, with 9 bases that match TRBD1. The source is a male donor in good health and CMV-seronegative. DNA of the CDR3: TGTGCCAGCAGCTTAGGGACAGGGGTGAACACTGAAGCTTTCTTT. It translates to CASSLGTGVNTEAFF.